This T cell receptor (beta chain) was found in a study of shared T cell receptors in the human thymus. Germline assignment: CDR1 LNHDA and CDR2 SQIVND (reference sequence). The V and J ends lost 6 bases and 1 base respectively, with 9 bases between them. The length of the CDR3 is 13 residues. This clone was seen once. Profiling relied on immunoSEQ multiplex PCR, and the TCRdb table lists in-frame clones only, not all of them. Of hundreds of thousands of clones in the sample, approximately 90% were seen once. The same data also went into a second study, on human thymus T cells. That report notes: Having corrective surgery for congenital heart defects, healthy Finnish infants were the ones who donated. The thymus tissue came from resections taken during corrective heart surgery. Apparent skewing of V and J gene usage characterized both thymic and blood repertoires. Related research found strongly overlapping thymic repertoires in unrelated individuals.

Source material: thymocytes. The sequence was collected from a boy under two years old with a congenital heart defect. The chain joins TRBV19 to TRBJ1-1; tentative D call: TRBD1 (6 bases). The CDR3 DNA sequence: TGTGCCAGTAGCCAGACAGGGAACACTGAAGCTTTCTTT. This codes for CASSQTGNTEAFF.